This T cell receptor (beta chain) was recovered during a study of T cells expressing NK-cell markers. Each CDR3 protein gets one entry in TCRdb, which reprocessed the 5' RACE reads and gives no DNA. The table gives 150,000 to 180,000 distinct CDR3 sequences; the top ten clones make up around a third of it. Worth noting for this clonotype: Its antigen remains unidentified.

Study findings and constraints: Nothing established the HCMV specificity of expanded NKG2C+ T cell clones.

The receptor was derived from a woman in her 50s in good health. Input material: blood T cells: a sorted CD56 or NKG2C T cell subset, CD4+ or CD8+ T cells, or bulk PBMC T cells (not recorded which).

The CDR3 here is CASSPEQGASGGNTIYF. The gene calls are TRBV7-9 and TRBJ1-3; the D call from TCRdb, TRBD1, cannot be confirmed without DNA. The germline V gene has CDR1 SEHNR and CDR2 FQNEAQ (reference sequence). CDR3 length: 17 residues.